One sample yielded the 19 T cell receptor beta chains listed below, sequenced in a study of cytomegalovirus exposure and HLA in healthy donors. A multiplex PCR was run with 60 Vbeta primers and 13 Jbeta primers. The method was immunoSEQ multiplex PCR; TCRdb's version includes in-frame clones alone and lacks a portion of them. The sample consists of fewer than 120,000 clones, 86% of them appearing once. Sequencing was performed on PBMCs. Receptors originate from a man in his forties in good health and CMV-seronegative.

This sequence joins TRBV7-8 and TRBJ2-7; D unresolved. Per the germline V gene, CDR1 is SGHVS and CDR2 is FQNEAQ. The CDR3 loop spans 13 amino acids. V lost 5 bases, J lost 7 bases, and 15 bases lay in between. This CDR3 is CASSRPYPEEQYF. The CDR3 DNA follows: TGTGCCAGCAGCAGACCCTATCCGGAGGAGCAGTACTTC.

The CDR3 region is CATSRDQGDEQYF. CDR3 DNA sequence: TGTGCCACCAGCAGAGATCAGGGTGACGAGCAGTACTTC. This chain links TRBV15 with TRBJ2-7; tentatively, D is TRBD1 (5 bases). In germline, CDR1 is LNHNV, CDR2 YYDKDF (reference sequence). This CDR3 has 13 amino acids. V gave up 0 bases and J gave up 5 bases, with 8 bases separating them. Together with reference TRBV15 and TRBJ2-7, the CDR3 gives the full variable domain: DAMVIQNPRYQVTQFGKPVTLSCSQTLNHNVMYWYQQKSSQAPKLLFHYYDKDFNNEADTPDNFQSRRPNTSFCFLDIRSPGLGDTAMYLCATSRDQGDEQYFGPGTRLTVT.

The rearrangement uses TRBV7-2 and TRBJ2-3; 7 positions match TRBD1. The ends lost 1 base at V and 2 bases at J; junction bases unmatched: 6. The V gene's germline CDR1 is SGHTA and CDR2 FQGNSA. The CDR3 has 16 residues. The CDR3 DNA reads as TGTGCCAGCAGCTTAGACAGGGGACCCCCCACAGATACGCAGTATTTT. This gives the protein CASSLDRGPPTDTQYF. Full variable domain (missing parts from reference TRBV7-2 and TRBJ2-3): GAGVSQSPSNKVTEKGKDVELRCDPISGHTALYWYRQSLGQGLEFLIYFQGNSAPDKSGLPSDRFSAERTGGSVSTLTIQRTQQEDSAVYLCASSLDRGPPTDTQYFGPGTRLTVL.

This chain's CDR3 is CASSEARSGINSNQPQHF. CDR3 DNA sequence: TGTGCCAGCAGTGAAGCGCGGTCCGGTATTAATAGCAATCAGCCCCAGCATTTT. V usage is TRBV2 and J usage is TRBJ1-5; D is ambiguous. Per germline, CDR1 SNHLY and CDR2 FYNNEI. Trimming left V 0 bases short and J 0 bases short, with 15 bases between. The CDR3 loop spans 18 amino acids.

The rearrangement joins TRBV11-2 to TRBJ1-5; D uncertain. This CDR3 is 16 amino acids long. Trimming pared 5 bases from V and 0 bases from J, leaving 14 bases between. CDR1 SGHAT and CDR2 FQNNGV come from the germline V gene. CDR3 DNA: TGTGCCAGCAGCAATCCCTACCGCCTTAGCAATCAGCCCCAGCATTTT. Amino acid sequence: CASSNPYRLSNQPQHF.

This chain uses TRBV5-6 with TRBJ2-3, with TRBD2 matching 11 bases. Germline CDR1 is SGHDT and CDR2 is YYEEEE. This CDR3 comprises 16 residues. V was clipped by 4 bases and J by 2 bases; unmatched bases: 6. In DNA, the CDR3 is TGTGCCAGCAGCGCCACTAGCGGGGGTCTCACAGATACGCAGTATTTT. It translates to CASSATSGGLTDTQYF.

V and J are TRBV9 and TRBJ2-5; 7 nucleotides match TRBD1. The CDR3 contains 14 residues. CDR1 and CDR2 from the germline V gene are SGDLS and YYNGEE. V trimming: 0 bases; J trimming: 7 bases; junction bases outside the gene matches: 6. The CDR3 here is CASSVDRGAGTQYF. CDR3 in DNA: TGTGCCAGCAGCGTAGACAGGGGCGCAGGGACCCAGTACTTC.

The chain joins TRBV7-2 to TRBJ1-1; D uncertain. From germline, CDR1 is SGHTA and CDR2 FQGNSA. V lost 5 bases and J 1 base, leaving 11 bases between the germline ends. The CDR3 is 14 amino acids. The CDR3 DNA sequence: TGTGCCAGCAGCGTCCGACACGCGAACACTGAAGCTTTCTTT. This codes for CASSVRHANTEAFF.

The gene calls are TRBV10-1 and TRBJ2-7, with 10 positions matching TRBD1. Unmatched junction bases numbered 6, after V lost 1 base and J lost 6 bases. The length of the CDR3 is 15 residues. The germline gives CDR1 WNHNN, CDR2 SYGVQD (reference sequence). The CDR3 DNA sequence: TGCGCCAGCAGTGAGTGGGACAGGGGACTCGGCGAGCAGTACTTC. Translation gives CASSEWDRGLGEQYF.

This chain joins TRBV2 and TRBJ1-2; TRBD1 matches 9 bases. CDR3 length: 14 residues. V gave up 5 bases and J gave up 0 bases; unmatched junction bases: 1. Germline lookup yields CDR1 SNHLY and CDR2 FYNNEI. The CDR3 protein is CASSTGGSNYGYTF. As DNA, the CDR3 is TGTGCCAGCAGTACAGGGGGCTCTAACTATGGCTACACCTTC.

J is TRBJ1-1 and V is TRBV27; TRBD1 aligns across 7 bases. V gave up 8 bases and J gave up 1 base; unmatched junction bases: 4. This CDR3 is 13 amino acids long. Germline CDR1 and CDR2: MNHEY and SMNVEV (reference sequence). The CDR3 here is CASGRQGNTEAFF. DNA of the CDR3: TGTGCCAGCGGCAGACAGGGGAACACTGAAGCTTTCTTT.

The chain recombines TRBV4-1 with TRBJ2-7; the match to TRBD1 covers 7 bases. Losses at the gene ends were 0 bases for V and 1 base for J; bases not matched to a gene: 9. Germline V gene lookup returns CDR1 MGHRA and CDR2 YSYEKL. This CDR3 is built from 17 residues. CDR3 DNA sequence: TGCGCCAGCAGCCAAGATGTGGAGGACAGGAAATCCTACGAGCAGTACTTC. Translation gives CASSQDVEDRKSYEQYF.

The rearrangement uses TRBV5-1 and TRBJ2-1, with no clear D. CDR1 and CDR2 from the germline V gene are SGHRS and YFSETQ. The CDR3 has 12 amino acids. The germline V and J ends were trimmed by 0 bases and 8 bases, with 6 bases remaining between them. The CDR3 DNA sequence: TGCGCCAGCAGCTTGGAGTGGCATGAGCAGTTCTTC. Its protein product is CASSLEWHEQFF.

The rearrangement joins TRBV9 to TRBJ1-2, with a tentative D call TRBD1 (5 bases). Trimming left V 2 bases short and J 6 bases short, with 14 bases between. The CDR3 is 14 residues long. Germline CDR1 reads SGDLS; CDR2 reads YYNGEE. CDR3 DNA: TGTGCCAGCAGCGTCTCCCAGGGAAGGAATGGCTACACCTTC. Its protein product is CASSVSQGRNGYTF.

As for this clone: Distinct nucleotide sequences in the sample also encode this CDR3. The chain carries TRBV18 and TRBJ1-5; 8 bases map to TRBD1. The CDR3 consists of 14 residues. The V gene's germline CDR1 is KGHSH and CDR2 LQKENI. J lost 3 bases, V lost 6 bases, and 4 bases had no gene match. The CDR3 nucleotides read TGTGCCAGCTCTCCGGGACAGGACAATCAGCCCCAGCATTTT. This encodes CASSPGQDNQPQHF. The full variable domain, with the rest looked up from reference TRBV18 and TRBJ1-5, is NAGVMQNPRHLVRRRGQEARLRCSPMKGHSHVYWYRQLPEEGLKFMVYLQKENIIDESGMPKERFSAEFPKEGPSILRIQQVVRGDSAAYFCASSPGQDNQPQHFGDGTRLSIL.

CDR3 in DNA: TGCGCCAGCCGACAGTCCTCTGGAAACACCATATATTTT. Amino acid sequence: CASRQSSGNTIYF. The chain is built from TRBV4-1 and TRBJ1-3, with a possible D match to TRBD1 (5 bases). The germline V gene has CDR1 MGHRA and CDR2 YSYEKL. V was clipped by 8 bases and J by 0 bases, with 8 bases between them. This CDR3 is 13 amino acids long.

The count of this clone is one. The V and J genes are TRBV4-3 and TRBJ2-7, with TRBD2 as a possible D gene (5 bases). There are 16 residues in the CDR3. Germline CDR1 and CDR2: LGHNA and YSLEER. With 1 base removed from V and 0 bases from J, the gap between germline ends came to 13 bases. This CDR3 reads CASSQVMSGSSYEQYF. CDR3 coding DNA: TGCGCCAGCAGCCAAGTAATGAGCGGTAGCTCCTACGAGCAGTACTTC.

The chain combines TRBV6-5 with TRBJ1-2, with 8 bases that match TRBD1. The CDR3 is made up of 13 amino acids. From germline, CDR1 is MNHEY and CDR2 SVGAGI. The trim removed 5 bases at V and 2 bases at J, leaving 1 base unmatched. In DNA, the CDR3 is TGTGCCAGCAGTAGGACAGGGAACTATGGCTACACCTTC. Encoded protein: CASSRTGNYGYTF.

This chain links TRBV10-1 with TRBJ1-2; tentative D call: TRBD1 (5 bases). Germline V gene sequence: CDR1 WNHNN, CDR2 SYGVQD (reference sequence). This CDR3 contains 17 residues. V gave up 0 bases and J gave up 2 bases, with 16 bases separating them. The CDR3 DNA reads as TGCGCCAGCAGTGAGTCGCTCGAGACAGCCCGGAACTATGGCTACACCTTC. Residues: CASSESLETARNYGYTF.